The present T cell receptor beta chain was sequenced within a study of T-cell reconstitution after alpha-beta-depleted transplantation in children. Findings and limits, study-wide: Some patients' high day-60 TCRbeta diversity was attributed to recipient cells surviving conditioning.

Unique molecular identifiers were used in preparing the TCRbeta library. In TCRdb, the PCR reads were re-called with MiXCR into one record per CDR3 protein. The table records approximately 500,000 distinct CDR3 sequences, 27% of them present only once. This clonotype came up once. Its antigen remains unknown. The TCR sequence derives from a boy under two years old with Wiskott-Aldrich syndrome, due to receive a stem cell transplant. Sequencing was performed on PBMCs, taken before TCRalphabeta/CD19-depleted stem cell transplant.

CDR3 in DNA: TGTGCCAGCAGTAGGACTAGCGGGAGCCAGGATACGCAGTATTTT. This gives the protein CASSRTSGSQDTQYF. The rearrangement uses TRBV7-6 and TRBJ2-3, with 13 bases lining up with TRBD2. CDR1 is SGHVS and CDR2 is FNYEAQ in the germline V gene. The junction had 6 bases not matched to a gene; V was cut back by 6 bases and J by 6 bases. The CDR3 runs to 15 residues.